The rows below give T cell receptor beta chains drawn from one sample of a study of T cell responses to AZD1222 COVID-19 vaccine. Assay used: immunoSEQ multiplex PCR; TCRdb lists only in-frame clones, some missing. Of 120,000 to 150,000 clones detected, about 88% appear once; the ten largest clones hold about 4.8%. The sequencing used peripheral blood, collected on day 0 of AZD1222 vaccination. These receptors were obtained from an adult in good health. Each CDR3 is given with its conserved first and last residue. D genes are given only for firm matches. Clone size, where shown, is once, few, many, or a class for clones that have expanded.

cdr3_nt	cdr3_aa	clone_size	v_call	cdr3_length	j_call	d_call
TGCGCCAGCAGCCAAGCTGGGTTTAAGAGCAATCAGCCCCAGCATTTT	CASSQAGFKSNQPQHF	NA	TRBV4-1	16	TRBJ1-5	NA
TGTGCCAGCAGCCTGTGGGACAGGTCCTATGGCTACACCTTC	CASSLWDRSYGYTF	NA	TRBV7-9	14	TRBJ1-2	TRBD1
TGTGCCAGCAAGGGTGTCGAACTGTTTTTT	CASKGVELFF	NA	TRBV2	10	TRBJ1-4	NA
TGTGCCTGGGCTGGGGGAAATGATCAGCCCCAGCATTTT	CAWAGGNDQPQHF	NA	TRBV30	13	TRBJ1-5	NA
TGTGCCAGCAGCTTAGGCGGGGACCCTAACTATGGCTACACCTTC	CASSLGGDPNYGYTF	NA	TRBV5-5	15	TRBJ1-2	NA
TGTGCCAGCAGTTTACTTCCCGGGACTAGCGGGGAGACCCAGTACTTC	CASSLLPGTSGETQYF	NA	TRBV27	16	TRBJ2-5	TRBD2
TGTGCCTGCGGGAGACTAGCGGAGAACTACGAGCAGTACTTC	CACGRLAENYEQYF	NA	TRBV28	14	TRBJ2-7	TRBD2
TGTGCCAGCAGTCCCGGGGGCTCCTACGAGCAGTACTTC	CASSPGGSYEQYF	NA	TRBV28	13	TRBJ2-7	NA
TGTGCCAGTAGTATGACCCGACAGGTAAATGAGCAGTTCTTC	CASSMTRQVNEQFF	NA	TRBV19	14	TRBJ2-1	NA
TGTGCCTGGAGGGCCCTTAGAGGCAGTAATTCACCCCTCCACTTT	CAWRALRGSNSPLHF	NA	TRBV30	15	TRBJ1-6	NA
TGTGCCAGCAGCTTGTACGGACTAGCTAGAAACGAGCAGTACTTC	CASSLYGLARNEQYF	NA	TRBV5-6	15	TRBJ2-7	TRBD2
TGTGCCAGCAGCCGGGACAGGGAGTATGGCTACACCTTC	CASSRDREYGYTF	NA	TRBV16	13	TRBJ1-2	TRBD1
TGTGCCAGCAGTGAACAGGGTTACACTGAAGCTTTCTTT	CASSEQGYTEAFF	NA	TRBV2	13	TRBJ1-1	NA
TGTGCCAGCAGTTTAGGGGCCCGTGGCGAGCAGTACTTC	CASSLGARGEQYF	NA	TRBV27	13	TRBJ2-7	NA
TGTGCCAGCAGCGTAGCTTTGACTAGTGGGGGCGGGGAGCTGTTTTTT	CASSVALTSGGGELFF	once	TRBV9	16	TRBJ2-2	NA
TGTGCCAGCAGTTTAGGAGGGAGCACTGAAGCTTTCTTT	CASSLGGSTEAFF	once	TRBV28	13	TRBJ1-1	NA
TGTGCCAGCAGCAACGCAGTGCAAAGCACAGATACGCAGTATTTT	CASSNAVQSTDTQYF	NA	TRBV21-1	15	TRBJ2-3	NA
TGTGCCGTAAGTCAGGGGGGCACTGAAGCTTTCTTT	CAVSQGGTEAFF	NA	TRBV30	12	TRBJ1-1	TRBD1
TGTGCCAGCAGTTTATATAAATTGTCAGGGGGCGGAAACACCATATATTTT	CASSLYKLSGGGNTIYF	NA	TRBV28	17	TRBJ1-3	TRBD1
TGTGCCAGCAGCTTGCGGTGGGTTCAGGGGACTGAAGCTTTCTTT	CASSLRWVQGTEAFF	NA	TRBV5-6	15	TRBJ1-1	NA
TGCGCCAGCAGCTTGGCTGGTCCACCCCTCCACTTT	CASSLAGPPLHF	NA	TRBV5-1	12	TRBJ1-6	NA
TGTGCCAGCAGTTTTCGGAATGACAGGTTAAATGAGCAGTTCTTC	CASSFRNDRLNEQFF	NA	TRBV7-9	15	TRBJ2-1	NA
TGTGCCACCAGCAGAGTCACCCGATCCTCGGCACCCCTCCACTTT	CATSRVTRSSAPLHF	NA	TRBV15	15	TRBJ1-6	NA
TGCGCCAGCAGCTTACGAGGGTATGATGAGCAGTTCTTC	CASSLRGYDEQFF	NA	TRBV5-1	13	TRBJ2-1	NA
TGTGCCAGTAGTATGAGGACAGCGGAAGCCGAAAAACTGTTTTTT	CASSMRTAEAEKLFF	once	TRBV19	15	TRBJ1-4	NA
TGTGCCAGCAGTTTTGCGGGGATGAACACTGAAGCTTTCTTT	CASSFAGMNTEAFF	NA	TRBV27	14	TRBJ1-1	NA
TGCGCCAGCAGCTTGGAGGCCCTCTCTGGAAACACCATATATTTT	CASSLEALSGNTIYF	NA	TRBV5-1	15	TRBJ1-3	NA
TGTGCCAGTAGTATTGGGGGACAGCGAACCTACGAGCAGTACTTC	CASSIGGQRTYEQYF	once	TRBV19	15	TRBJ2-7	TRBD1
TGTGCCAGTATCATACAGGGAGTGCGGACTGAAGCTTTCTTT	CASIIQGVRTEAFF	NA	TRBV19	14	TRBJ1-1	NA
TGTGCCAGTACCAAACAGGGAGGCCTCCTTTATGAAAAACTGTTTTTT	CASTKQGGLLYEKLFF	NA	TRBV19	16	TRBJ1-4	NA
TGTGCCATCAGTGAGTCGACAGCGAACACTGAAGCTTTCTTT	CAISESTANTEAFF	once	TRBV10-3	14	TRBJ1-1	NA
TGTGCCTGGAGGGGACGGGGGAGCAATGAGCAGTTCTTC	CAWRGRGSNEQFF	once	TRBV30	13	TRBJ2-1	NA
TGTGCCAGCAGCCGATTAGGGCTAGCGGGGAACATTCAGTACTTC	CASSRLGLAGNIQYF	NA	TRBV7-9	15	TRBJ2-4	TRBD2
TGTGCCAGCTCACGTGCTAGCGGGGGTCCCCAAGAGACCCAGTACTTC	CASSRASGGPQETQYF	NA	TRBV18	16	TRBJ2-5	TRBD2
TGTGCCAGCAGCCCAGGGGGAGGGGGCAGGACTGAAGCTTTCTTT	CASSPGGGGRTEAFF	NA	TRBV7-3	15	TRBJ1-1	TRBD1
TGTGCCAGCAGTTTGCCGGGACAGGGCTACAATGAGCAGTTCTTC	CASSLPGQGYNEQFF	NA	TRBV28	15	TRBJ2-1	TRBD1
TGTGCCAGCAGCGGGGGGTATAGCAATCAGCCCCAGCATTTT	CASSGGYSNQPQHF	NA	TRBV5-6	14	TRBJ1-5	NA
TGTGCCTGGAGTGTACGACAGTATAGCAATCAGCCCCAGCATTTT	CAWSVRQYSNQPQHF	NA	TRBV30	15	TRBJ1-5	NA
TGTGCCAGCAGCCAAGAAGACGGGGCGGGACCCTACAATGAGCAGTTCTTC	CASSQEDGAGPYNEQFF	NA	TRBV3-1/TRBV3-2	17	TRBJ2-1	NA
TGTGCCAGCAGTGCGATGACAGGGACTGAAGCTTTCTTT	CASSAMTGTEAFF	once	TRBV27	13	TRBJ1-1	TRBD1
TGTGCCAGTAGTACGAGACAGGGCGAAAACATTCAGTACTTC	CASSTRQGENIQYF	NA	TRBV19	14	TRBJ2-4	TRBD1
TGTGCCAGCAGCTCCGGATCCGGCTATGGCTACACCTTC	CASSSGSGYGYTF	NA	TRBV11-3	13	TRBJ1-2	NA
TGCGCCAGCAGCTTGGAGGCGGGAAACTCTGGAAACACCATATATTTT	CASSLEAGNSGNTIYF	NA	TRBV5-1	16	TRBJ1-3	NA
TGTGCCAGCTCACCATTTCGTACTAGCGGGAACCAAGAGACCCAGTACTTC	CASSPFRTSGNQETQYF	NA	TRBV18	17	TRBJ2-5	TRBD2
TGTGCCAGCAGTTTCCACGCCCGGGGACTAGCGGGGGGCCCAATTTACAATGAGCAGTTCTTC	CASSFHARGLAGGPIYNEQFF	NA	TRBV27	21	TRBJ2-1	TRBD2
TGTGCCAGCAGCGTAGGTATAGGGAACACTGAAGCTTTCTTT	CASSVGIGNTEAFF	few	TRBV9	14	TRBJ1-1	NA
TGTGCCAGCAGCATCGGACAGGGTGGTGAAGCTTTCTTT	CASSIGQGGEAFF	NA	TRBV5-4	13	TRBJ1-1	TRBD1
TGTGCCAGTAGTATAACTGGGACAGGGGGCTATTCTAACTATGGCTACACCTTC	CASSITGTGGYSNYGYTF	NA	TRBV19	18	TRBJ1-2	TRBD1
TGTGCCAGCTCACCCGGGACATCATCCTACGAGCAGTACTTC	CASSPGTSSYEQYF	NA	TRBV18	14	TRBJ2-7	NA
TGTGCTAGCCGACCCCTGAACACTGAAGCTTTCTTT	CASRPLNTEAFF	NA	TRBV7-7	12	TRBJ1-1	NA
TGTGCCAGCAGCTTGGATGTGTGGGTGAACACTGAAGCTTTCTTT	CASSLDVWVNTEAFF	NA	TRBV5-5	15	TRBJ1-1	NA
TGTGCCAGCAGCCAAGGTCTCGAGGGTTGGACTGAAGCTTTCTTT	CASSQGLEGWTEAFF	NA	TRBV3-1/TRBV3-2	15	TRBJ1-1	NA
TGTGCCAGCAGCGCCCCGGCGCGGGGAGGGGACTATGGCTACACCTTC	CASSAPARGGDYGYTF	NA	TRBV9	16	TRBJ1-2	NA
TGTGCCAGCAGCCGCCGGACAGCAGGGAACACTGAAGCTTTCTTT	CASSRRTAGNTEAFF	NA	TRBV7-8	15	TRBJ1-1	NA